This entry lists 10 T cell receptor beta chains sequenced from one sample in a study of Ad26.COV2.S vaccination and SARS-CoV-2 variants (dated by TCRdb to the early 2020s). The library was produced with the immunoSEQ multiplex PCR assay. The immuneACCESS repertoire file appears here via TCRdb, limited to in-frame rearrangements. These files lack a portion of the clones; in checked studies, under half of the deficit traces to unresolved V genes, and the cause of the others is not known. The sample data list fewer than 500,000 clones, and 90% of these were observed just once. Together, the top ten hold roughly 4.3% of the sample. In the paper's terms, the treatment or condition label means: some 20 received Ad26.COV2.S at low or high dose, single or two shots; roughly five received placebo; per-sample allocation not given. For vaccine and placebo recipients, the sequenced repertoires came from samples collected on day 63 after the first injection.

The material was peripheral blood, obtained in a trial of Ad26.COV2.S vaccine versus placebo. The receptor source for this set is a person between 18 and 65 years old who received the Ad26.COV2.S COVID-19 vaccine or a placebo.

This chain uses TRBV24-1 with TRBJ2-7, with D possibly being TRBD1 (7 bases). Trimming took 5 bases from V and 0 from J, leaving 13 bases between them. This CDR3 is 15 amino acids long. The germline V gene has CDR1 KGHDR and CDR2 SFDVKD. For the CDR3, the DNA is TGTGCCACCAGTGGGCGGGACAGCGTCTCCTACGAGCAGTACTTC. Its protein product is CATSGRDSVSYEQYF.

As concerns this clone: In the same sample, other DNA sequences code for this CDR3. This CDR3 is CASRVAGSSYEQYF. CDR3 coding DNA: TGTGCCAGTAGGGTAGCGGGGAGCTCCTACGAGCAGTACTTC. This chain connects TRBV19 to TRBJ2-7; TRBD2 aligns across 8 bases. Unmatched junction bases numbered 4, after V lost 6 bases and J lost 0 bases. There are 14 residues in the CDR3. Germline loops: CDR1 LNHDA, CDR2 SQIVND (reference sequence).

The genes are TRBV19 and TRBJ2-5; 11 bases match TRBD2. There are 15 residues in the CDR3. V lost 3 bases to trimming and J lost 2 bases; unmatched junction nucleotides: 2. Germline V lookup: CDR1 LNHDA, CDR2 SQIVND (reference sequence). CDR3 sequence (DNA): TGTGCCAGTAGTATCGTAGCGGGAGGGCAAGAGACCCAGTACTTC. Amino acids: CASSIVAGGQETQYF.

This clone was recorded only once. V usage is TRBV28 and J usage is TRBJ2-1; D is tentatively TRBD1 or TRBD2 (5 bases each). V lost 5 bases and J 2 bases, leaving 16 bases between the germline ends. This CDR3 is built from 16 residues. Per the germline V gene, CDR1 is MDHEN and CDR2 is SYDVKM. The DNA for the CDR3 is TGTGCCAGCAGTAGACACGGGACCGGAGCCTACAATGAGCAGTTCTTC. Translated, it gives CASSRHGTGAYNEQFF. Based on the CDR3 plus reference TRBV28 and TRBJ2-1, the full variable domain is DVKVTQSSRYLVKRTGEKVFLECVQDMDHENMFWYRQDPGLGLRLIYFSYDVKMKEKGDIPEGYSVSREKKERFSLILESASTNQTSMYLCASSRHGTGAYNEQFFGPGTRLTVL.

The V and J genes are TRBV9 and TRBJ2-5, with TRBD2 matching over 11 bases. This CDR3 is 15 amino acids long. The junction had 4 bases not matched to a gene; V was cut back by 1 base and J by 5 bases. The germline V gene encodes CDR1 SGDLS and CDR2 YYNGEE. The chain's CDR3 is CASSVTSGGGETQYF. The CDR3 nucleotides read TGTGCCAGCAGCGTAACTAGCGGGGGTGGGGAGACCCAGTACTTC.

V is TRBV7-9 and J is TRBJ2-5; weak D call: TRBD2 (5 bases). Germline loops: CDR1 SEHNR, CDR2 FQNEAQ (reference sequence). The germline V and J ends were trimmed by 0 bases and 5 bases, with 13 bases remaining between them. This CDR3 has 15 residues. The CDR3 sequence is CASSLASTGGETQYF. CDR3 nucleotide sequence: TGTGCCAGCAGCTTAGCCTCAACCGGCGGGGAGACCCAGTACTTC.

The rearrangement links TRBV7-2 to TRBJ2-7; D not certain. CDR3 length: 15 residues. The germline V gene encodes CDR1 SGHTA and CDR2 FQGNSA. V gave up 5 bases and J gave up 0 bases, with 14 bases separating them. CDR3 region: CASSPSFVSSYEQYF. CDR3 DNA: TGTGCCAGCAGCCCGTCTTTCGTTAGCTCCTACGAGCAGTACTTC.

The chain has TRBV6-6 and TRBJ2-7; no clear D. Germline V CDR1 and CDR2: MNHNY, SVGAGI (reference sequence). The CDR3 extends over 14 amino acids. The ends were cut back, 0 bases at V and 3 bases at J, with 9 bases in the middle. The CDR3 loop is CASSYSSSFYEQYF. The CDR3 coding sequence is TGTGCCAGCAGTTACTCTTCTAGTTTCTACGAGCAGTACTTC.

In this sample, this clone turned up once. This chain connects TRBV6-2 or TRBV6-3 to TRBJ2-7; 9 nucleotides line up with TRBD2. This CDR3 spans 18 amino acids. V was clipped by 5 bases and J by 1 base; unmatched bases: 15. The germline V gene has CDR1 MNHEY and CDR2 SVGEGT. The CDR3 nucleotides read TGTGCCAGCAGTACGTTATTAGCGGGGGAAGGGATATCCTACGAGCAGTACTTC. This encodes CASSTLLAGEGISYEQYF.

This rearrangement joins TRBV10-1 to TRBJ2-6; 7 bases match TRBD1. Unmatched junction bases numbered 5, after V lost 11 bases and J lost 1 base. From germline, CDR1 is WNHNN and CDR2 SYGVQD (reference sequence). This CDR3 region has 14 residues. The CDR3 sequence is CAETGDSGANVLTF. In DNA, the CDR3 is TGCGCCGAAACAGGGGATTCTGGGGCCAACGTCCTGACTTTC.